The 3 T cell receptor beta chains given below trace back to one sample, sequenced in a study of human T cells and chemical hapten exposure. The time point denotes: patch test 3, about 24 weeks after DPC sensitization. Treatment meaning: therapeutic diphenylcyclopropenone sensitization with weekly scalp DPC. Unfractionated whole blood was the source from which total RNA was extracted. In TCRdb, the RACE reads were re-called with MiXCR into one record per CDR3 protein. The top ten clones hold 2.3% of a sample with 35,000 to 45,000 distinct CDR3 sequences, over 9.5% of them seen once. Here the sequenced sample was whole blood, taken in connection with sensitization to the hapten diphenylcyclopropenone (DPC). These receptors came from a woman in her thirties or forties with alopecia areata. Some clones in this sample may be carry-over from other donors' samples.

This clonotype showed up just a few times. The genes are TRBV7-2 and TRBJ2-1; 10 bases map to TRBD2. The CDR3 covers 19 residues. J was trimmed by 0 bases and V by 5 bases; bases with no gene match: 13. The V gene's germline CDR1 is SGHTA and CDR2 FQGNSA. The CDR3 spells CASSPGGGLADFSYNEQFF. CDR3 nucleotides: TGTGCCAGCAGCCCAGGGGGTGGACTAGCGGACTTCTCCTACAATGAGCAGTTCTTC.

This clonotype occurred many times. The V call is TRBV12-3 or TRBV12-4, the J call TRBJ2-3; 8 bases line up with TRBD2. The CDR3 contains 13 residues. The junction had 7 bases not matched to a gene; V was cut back by 6 bases and J by 8 bases. CDR3 amino acids: CASSLRLAGTQYF. The CDR3 DNA sequence: TGTGCCAGCAGCCTACGCCTAGCGGGTACGCAGTATTTT.

V is TRBV27 and J is TRBJ1-5; no firm D call. Trimming cost V 6 bases and J 0 bases, with 6 bases left between them. The CDR3 contains 13 residues. Germline V gene sequence: CDR1 MNHEY, CDR2 SMNVEV (reference sequence). CDR3 coding DNA: TGTGCCAGCAGCGTTAATAGCAATCAGCCCCAGCATTTT. This encodes CASSVNSNQPQHF.